The subject of this entry is one T cell receptor beta chain. Sequencing was performed with immunoSEQ multiplex PCR; in TCRdb, only in-frame clones are kept and a portion is missing. The sample holds 2 million to 3 million clones, 93% seen once. This sample stems from a study of shared clonotypes between healthy human individuals. Trimming shortened V by 3 bases and J by 3 bases, and 13 bases separated the two germline ends. CDR1 is SEHNR and CDR2 is FQNEAQ in the germline V gene (reference sequence). This CDR3 spans 15 amino acids. This clonotype was obtained from a man between 18 and 35 years old in good health. Some clones in this sample may be carry-over from other donors' samples. The sample was naive CD4+ T cells from PBMCs. As to subset: CD45RA+ positively selected. This rearrangement joins TRBV7-9 to TRBJ2-3; D not resolved. This CDR3 is CASSLYQTQTDTQYF. CDR3 DNA sequence: TGTGCCAGCAGCTTGTACCAAACCCAAACAGATACGCAGTATTTT.